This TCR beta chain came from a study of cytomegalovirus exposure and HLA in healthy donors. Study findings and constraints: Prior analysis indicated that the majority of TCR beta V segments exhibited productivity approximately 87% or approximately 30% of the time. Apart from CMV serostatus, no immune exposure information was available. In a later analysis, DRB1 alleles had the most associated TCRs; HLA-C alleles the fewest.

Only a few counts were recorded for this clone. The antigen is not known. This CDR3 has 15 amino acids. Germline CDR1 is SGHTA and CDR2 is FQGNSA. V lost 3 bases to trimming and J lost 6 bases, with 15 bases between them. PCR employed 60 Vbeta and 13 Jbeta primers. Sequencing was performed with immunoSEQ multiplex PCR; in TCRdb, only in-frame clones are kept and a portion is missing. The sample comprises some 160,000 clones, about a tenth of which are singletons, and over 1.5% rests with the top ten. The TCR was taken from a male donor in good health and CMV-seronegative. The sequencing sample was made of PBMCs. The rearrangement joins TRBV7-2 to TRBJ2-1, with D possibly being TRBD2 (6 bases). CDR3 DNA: TGTGCCAGCAGCTTCCGCCGGGAGTCGGTCAATGAGCAGTTCTTC. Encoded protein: CASSFRRESVNEQFF. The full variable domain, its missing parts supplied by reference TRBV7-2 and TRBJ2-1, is GAGVSQSPSNKVTEKGKDVELRCDPISGHTALYWYRQSLGQGLEFLIYFQGNSAPDKSGLPSDRFSAERTGGSVSTLTIQRTQQEDSAVYLCASSFRRESVNEQFFGPGTRLTVL.